This TCR beta chain stems from a study of shared clonotypes between healthy human individuals. Deep was the level used in running the assay. The material for each subset, its genomic DNA, was split evenly across several immunoSEQ plates. Original processing methods: Junction-only immunoSEQ data arrived without quality scores, meaning filtering differed. The method was immunoSEQ multiplex PCR; TCRdb's version includes in-frame clones alone and lacks a portion of them. That table furnishes V, J and clone size, whereas the DNA furnished D and trimming. The repertoire holds some 480,000 clones, with around three quarters as singletons. Trimming removed 0 bases from V and 3 bases from J; junction bases left unmatched: 7. This CDR3 spans 16 amino acids. CDR1 and CDR2 (germline): LGHNA, YNFKEQ.

Sequencing used PBMCs. The rearrangement links TRBV4-2 to TRBJ2-7, with 8 bases fitting TRBD2. This clonotype was sampled from a middle-aged woman in good health. Some clones in this sample may be carry-over from other donors' samples. CDR3 DNA: TGTGCCAGCAGCCAAGAACATAGCGGGATATTCTACGAGCAGTACTTC. Translated, it gives CASSQEHSGIFYEQYF.